This T cell receptor (beta chain) was profiled in a study of PD-L1 blockade in urothelial cancer. The CDR3 sequence is 12 residues long. Trimming pared 6 bases from V and 4 bases from J, leaving 10 bases between. CDR1 and CDR2 (germline): MNHEY, SVGAGI. Using immunoSEQ multiplex PCR, the repertoire was profiled, and TCRdb retains in-frame clones only, with some absent. The sample includes 56,000 or so clones, approximately 85% of them seen just once. As to time point: pretreatment peripheral blood. Locally advanced or metastatic urothelial carcinoma affected the patients. This sequence originates from a man in his 70s with urothelial cancer. J is TRBJ2-7 and V is TRBV6-5, with D maybe TRBD1 (6 bases). This specimen consisted of PBMCs, obtained around atezolizumab (anti-PD-L1) treatment. The CDR3 DNA is TGTGCCAGCAGCGGGACACCGTACGAGCAGTACTTC. As protein: CASSGTPYEQYF.